These T cell receptor beta chains were read from a single sample in a study of cytomegalovirus exposure and HLA in healthy donors. Some clones are missing from TCRdb's copy, which holds only in-frame ones; the method was immunoSEQ multiplex PCR. In the table there are under 200,000 clones, around 80% of which are singletons. Material: PBMCs. The receptors derive from a female donor in good health and CMV-seronegative. CDR3s include the opening cysteine and the closing phenylalanine or tryptophan. D genes are given only for firm matches. Clone size is not always given. Where it is, it says once, few, many or a class for expanded clones.

size	D	J	V	CDR3	DNA
-	-	TRBJ2-5	TRBV11-2	CASSFRRAGETQYF	TGTGCCAGCAGCTTTAGGAGGGCCGGAGAGACCCAGTACTTC
once	TRBD1	TRBJ1-1	TRBV28	CASSFRDRGNFF	TGTGCCAGCAGTTTCCGGGACAGGGGAAATTTCTTT
-	-	TRBJ1-2	TRBV4-1	CASSQSVDRDYGYTF	TGCGCCAGCAGCCAGAGTGTGGACAGAGACTATGGCTACACCTTC
-	TRBD1	TRBJ1-4	TRBV28	CASSINRDRGEKLFF	TGTGCCAGCAGCATTAACCGGGACAGGGGAGAAAAACTGTTTTTT
-	TRBD2	TRBJ2-1	TRBV29-1	CSVRAGGSNEQFF	TGCAGCGTACGAGCGGGGGGAAGCAATGAGCAGTTCTTC
-	-	TRBJ2-7	TRBV9	CASRKGPSPGGQQYF	TGTGCCAGCAGGAAGGGGCCCTCCCCGGGCGGTCAGCAGTACTTC
-	-	TRBJ2-3	TRBV9	CASSVTRGTDTQYF	TGTGCCAGCAGCGTAACCCGGGGGACAGATACGCAGTATTTT
-	TRBD2	TRBJ2-1	TRBV4-1	CASSQVRGRTANEQFF	TGCGCCAGCAGCCAAGTACGCGGGAGAACTGCCAATGAGCAGTTCTTC
once	-	TRBJ2-4	TRBV5-4	CASSLPPLNIQYF	TGTGCCAGCAGCCTCCCCCCCCTAAACATTCAGTACTTC
-	TRBD2	TRBJ2-2	TRBV4-2	CASRSSGGETGELFF	TGTGCCAGCAGGAGCAGCGGGGGGGAAACCGGGGAGCTGTTTTTT
-	-	TRBJ2-7	TRBV5-6	CASSLRGTYEQYF	TGTGCCAGCAGCTTACGGGGGACCTACGAGCAGTACTTC
few	TRBD2	TRBJ2-1	TRBV19	CASSRGTSGNNEQFF	TGTGCCAGTAGTAGGGGGACTAGCGGGAACAATGAGCAGTTCTTC
-	-	TRBJ2-2	TRBV12-5	CASGYSGGSGGELFF	TGTGCTAGTGGTTATTCAGGGGGGTCCGGCGGGGAGCTGTTTTTT
-	TRBD2	TRBJ2-7	TRBV19	CASSSTGTSFYEQYF	TGTGCCAGTAGTTCGACCGGGACTAGTTTTTACGAGCAGTACTTC
-	TRBD2	TRBJ2-3	TRBV7-3	CASSPTGGGRTDTQYF	TGTGCCAGCAGCCCCACCGGGGGGGGCCGCACAGATACGCAGTATTTT
-	-	TRBJ2-5	TRBV6-5	CASSGGYQETQYF	TGTGCCAGCAGTGGAGGGTACCAAGAGACCCAGTACTTC
-	TRBD1	TRBJ2-5	TRBV28	CASGTPGQGVQTQYF	TGTGCCAGCGGAACACCGGGACAGGGAGTACAGACCCAGTACTTC
-	TRBD2	TRBJ2-3	TRBV5-4	CASKPKKLAGTLDTQYF	TGTGCCAGTAAACCGAAGAAACTAGCGGGGACCTTAGATACGCAGTATTTT
-	TRBD2	TRBJ2-1	TRBV6-1	CASTPSGSSNEQFF	TGTGCCAGCACTCCGAGCGGGAGTTCCAATGAGCAGTTCTTC
-	TRBD2	TRBJ2-1	TRBV19	CASSLRTSGGAPHEQFF	TGTGCCAGTAGTTTACGGACTAGCGGGGGGGCCCCCCATGAGCAGTTCTTC
-	-	TRBJ2-2	TRBV14	CASSQGRGNTGELFF	TGTGCCAGCAGCCAAGGGAGGGGGAACACCGGGGAGCTGTTTTTT
-	-	TRBJ2-7	TRBV4-1	CASSHGLSSSYEQYF	TGCGCCAGCAGCCATGGACTCTCAAGCTCCTACGAGCAGTACTTC
-	-	TRBJ2-7	TRBV6-5	CASSYTSGKSYEQYF	TGTGCCAGCAGTTATACCAGCGGCAAGTCCTACGAGCAGTACTTC
-	TRBD1	TRBJ1-2	TRBV7-9	CASSLAGQGALSGYTF	TGTGCCAGCAGCTTAGCGGGACAGGGGGCTTTATCTGGCTACACCTTC
-	TRBD1	TRBJ2-7	TRBV29-1	CSATALGTNQGAWYEQYF	TGCAGCGCCACCGCACTAGGCACGAATCAGGGGGCATGGTACGAGCAGTACTTC
-	TRBD2	TRBJ2-3	TRBV6-5	CATKEEGRGDTQYF	TGTGCCACCAAAGAAGAGGGGAGGGGAGATACGCAGTATTTT
-	-	TRBJ2-4	TRBV27	CASSLRVGSFLAKNSQYF	TGTGCCAGCAGCCTCCGCGTGGGTTCTTTTCTAGCCAAAAACAGTCAGTACTTC
-	-	TRBJ2-7	TRBV2	CASSSGHLSYEQYF	TGTGCCAGCAGTTCGGGACACCTTTCCTACGAGCAGTACTTC
few	TRBD2	TRBJ2-7	TRBV28	CASSFLAGTYEQYF	TGTGCCAGCAGTTTTCTAGCGGGAACGTACGAGCAGTACTTC